This is a list of T cell receptor beta chains from one sample in a study of cytomegalovirus exposure and HLA in healthy donors. Sequencing was performed with immunoSEQ multiplex PCR; in TCRdb, only in-frame clones are kept and a portion is missing. Of 75,000 to 90,000 clones detected, approximately 95% appear once; the ten largest clones hold around 0.69%. Material: PBMCs. The receptors were gathered from a woman aged 18 to 35 in good health and CMV-seronegative. CDR3s include the opening cysteine and the closing phenylalanine or tryptophan. Fields, in order: D gene, V gene, J gene, CDR3 protein, CDR3 DNA. D genes are given only for firm matches.

d_call: TRBD1; v_call: TRBV5-4; j_call: TRBJ2-7; cdr3_aa: CASSWGQGSYEQYF; cdr3_nt: TGTGCCAGCAGCTGGGGACAGGGGAGTTACGAGCAGTACTTC
d_call: TRBD1; v_call: TRBV4-1; j_call: TRBJ1-2; cdr3_aa: CASSQVIPGQYRDNYGYTF; cdr3_nt: TGCGCCAGCAGCCAAGTAATCCCGGGACAGTATCGAGATAACTATGGCTACACCTTC
d_call: -; v_call: TRBV6-6; j_call: TRBJ1-2; cdr3_aa: CASSSHRYYGYTF; cdr3_nt: TGTGCCAGCAGTTCTCACAGGTACTATGGCTACACCTTC
d_call: TRBD2; v_call: TRBV9; j_call: TRBJ2-1; cdr3_aa: CASSVRTSGNNEQFF; cdr3_nt: TGTGCCAGCAGCGTGCGGACTAGCGGGAACAATGAGCAGTTCTTC
d_call: TRBD2; v_call: TRBV5-3; j_call: TRBJ2-7; cdr3_aa: CARSSPGLAGVEAYEQYF; cdr3_nt: TGTGCCAGAAGCTCTCCGGGACTAGCGGGAGTTGAGGCTTACGAGCAGTACTTC
d_call: TRBD1; v_call: TRBV7-6; j_call: TRBJ1-6; cdr3_aa: CASSLARTGKDSPLHF; cdr3_nt: TGTGCCAGCAGCTTAGCGCGGACAGGGAAGGATTCACCCCTCCACTTT
d_call: TRBD2; v_call: TRBV19; j_call: TRBJ2-7; cdr3_aa: CAASGGLRGEQYF; cdr3_nt: TGTGCCGCATCGGGGGGACTTCGGGGGGAGCAGTACTTC
d_call: -; v_call: TRBV4-3; j_call: TRBJ2-7; cdr3_aa: CASSPEHSPSYEQYF; cdr3_nt: TGCGCCAGCAGCCCAGAGCACTCCCCTTCCTACGAGCAGTACTTC
d_call: -; v_call: TRBV7-2; j_call: TRBJ2-1; cdr3_aa: CASSFANSPFF; cdr3_nt: TGTGCCAGCAGCTTCGCGAACAGTCCGTTCTTC
d_call: TRBD2; v_call: TRBV27; j_call: TRBJ2-5; cdr3_aa: CASSLVAGERETQYF; cdr3_nt: TGTGCCAGCAGTTTAGTGGCGGGAGAAAGGGAGACCCAGTACTTC
d_call: -; v_call: TRBV7-9; j_call: TRBJ2-7; cdr3_aa: CASSPRDFSEQYF; cdr3_nt: TGTGCCAGCAGCCCAAGGGACTTCTCCGAGCAGTACTTC
d_call: -; v_call: TRBV13; j_call: TRBJ2-5; cdr3_aa: CASSPVAVQRWGETQYF; cdr3_nt: TGTGCCAGCAGCCCTGTAGCGGTCCAAAGGTGGGGAGAGACCCAGTACTTC
d_call: -; v_call: TRBV25-1; j_call: TRBJ1-1; cdr3_aa: CASSGSRDWNTEAFF; cdr3_nt: TGTGCCAGCAGTGGGAGCAGGGACTGGAACACTGAAGCTTTCTTT
d_call: -; v_call: TRBV7-9; j_call: TRBJ2-7; cdr3_aa: CASSLTGSSYEQYF; cdr3_nt: TGTGCCAGCAGCTTAACGGGTAGCTCCTACGAGCAGTACTTC
d_call: -; v_call: TRBV27; j_call: TRBJ2-5; cdr3_aa: CASSLSDPGQETQYF; cdr3_nt: TGTGCCAGCAGTTTATCCGACCCGGGGCAAGAGACCCAGTACTTC
d_call: -; v_call: TRBV5-4; j_call: TRBJ1-2; cdr3_aa: CASSSGGRDGGYTF; cdr3_nt: TGTGCCAGCAGCTCGGGGGGCAGGGACGGGGGCTACACCTTC
d_call: -; v_call: TRBV7-9; j_call: TRBJ2-7; cdr3_aa: CASSAGGRGRAYEQYF; cdr3_nt: TGTGCCAGCAGCGCCGGTGGACGTGGCAGGGCCTACGAGCAGTACTTC